A selection of T cell receptor beta chains follows, all from one sample in a study of blood T cells in healthy people across ages. TCRdb analysed the 5' RACE reads with MiXCR anew, one entry per CDR3 protein. Here the sample spans 700,000 to 1,000,000 distinct CDR3 sequences, about 42% being singletons. The specimen was blood. The origin of the receptors is a man aged 55-75 years in good health. Both conserved end residues are part of each CDR3. The D gene is left open where the match is weak. Clone size is not always given. Where it is, it says once, few, many or a class for expanded clones.

cdr3_length,v_call,clone_size,j_call,d_call,cdr3_aa,cdr3_nt
11,TRBV29-1,.,TRBJ1-2,.,CSVDLGLINTF,TGCAGCGTTGACCTGGGCCTGATCAACACCTTC
15,TRBV2,few,TRBJ1-5,TRBD1,CASSFTGGHNQPQHF,TGTGCCAGCAGCTTTACAGGGGGTCACAATCAGCCCCAGCATTTT
15,TRBV6-1,few,TRBJ2-7,TRBD1,CASSEWTGGSYEQYF,TGTGCCAGCAGTGAATGGACAGGGGGCAGCTACGAGCAGTACTTC
16,TRBV19,few,TRBJ2-7,.,CASSYGLTGPLYEQYF,TGTGCCAGTAGTTATGGGTTGACGGGGCCCTTGTACGAGCAGTACTTC
17,TRBV7-3,many,TRBJ2-1,TRBD2,CASSLKIAGGVYNEQFF,TGTGCCAGCAGCCTAAAAATAGCGGGGGGGGTTTACAATGAGCAGTTCTTC
15,TRBV18,.,TRBJ2-3,.,CASSPAIGGPNTQYF,TGTGCCAGCTCACCAGCGATTGGGGGCCCAAATACGCAGTATTTT
16,TRBV20-1,.,TRBJ2-7,TRBD2,CSISGRSGVGSYEQYF,TGCAGCATCTCGGGCCGGAGCGGGGTGGGCTCCTACGAGCAGTACTTC
15,TRBV20-1,few,TRBJ2-3,TRBD2,CSARVGGGAWYTQYF,TGCAGTGCTAGAGTAGGCGGGGGGGCCTGGTATACGCAGTATTTT
15,TRBV5-5,few,TRBJ2-1,.,CASSLELLTGYEQFF,TGTGCCAGCAGCTTGGAACTACTGACAGGATATGAGCAGTTCTTC
14,TRBV7-6,.,TRBJ2-5,.,CASSLVALRETQYF,TGTGCCAGCAGCTTAGTGGCTCTGCGAGAGACCCAGTACTTC
17,TRBV5-4,.,TRBJ2-5,TRBD2,CVSSPGTSGAYQETQYF,TGTGTCAGCAGCCCTGGGACTAGCGGGGCCTACCAAGAGACCCAGTACTTC
14,TRBV5-1,once,TRBJ2-7,.,CASSVEPGFYEQYF,TGCGCCAGCAGCGTGGAACCAGGGTTCTACGAGCAGTACTTC
14,TRBV18,.,TRBJ2-7,.,CASSPNGPYNEQYF,TGTGCCAGCTCACCGAACGGACCGTACAATGAGCAGTACTTC
14,TRBV6-2/TRBV6-3,.,TRBJ1-6,.,CTSSELEWDSPLHF,TGTACCAGCAGTGAACTGGAGTGGGATTCACCCCTCCACTTT
15,TRBV9,.,TRBJ1-1,.,CASSVGTLPGTEAFF,TGTGCCAGCAGCGTAGGGACACTCCCAGGGACTGAAGCTTTCTTT
13,TRBV29-1,.,TRBJ2-5,.,CSVRVTAQETQYF,TGCAGCGTTAGGGTGACAGCCCAAGAGACCCAGTACTTC
15,TRBV21-1,.,TRBJ1-2,.,CASSKWVQTNYGYTF,TGTGCCAGCAGCAAATGGGTTCAAACTAACTATGGCTACACCTTC
15,TRBV18,.,TRBJ2-3,.,CASSPPKTGTDTQYF,TGTGCCAGCTCACCACCAAAGACAGGCACAGATACGCAGTATTTT
17,TRBV24-1,once,TRBJ2-2,.,CATSDWGGDSFAGELFF,TGTGCCACCAGTGATTGGGGGGGGGACAGCTTTGCCGGGGAGCTGTTTTTT
19,TRBV2,few,TRBJ2-6,.,CASSEEESTYRSGANVLTF,TGTGCCAGCAGTGAAGAAGAAAGCACTTACCGCTCTGGGGCCAACGTCCTGACTTTC
14,TRBV6-2/TRBV6-3,.,TRBJ2-3,TRBD2,CASNGLAGGDSQYF,TGTGCCAGCAATGGACTAGCGGGGGGCGATTCGCAGTATTTT
15,TRBV20-1,.,TRBJ2-1,TRBD1,CSATGGQGLYNEQFF,TGCAGTGCCACGGGGGGACAGGGCTTATACAATGAGCAGTTCTTC
15,TRBV5-6,few,TRBJ2-7,TRBD1,CASSWGTGVPYEQYF,TGTGCCAGCAGCTGGGGGACAGGGGTGCCCTACGAGCAGTACTTC
19,TRBV4-3,once,TRBJ2-3,TRBD2,CASSQDSGTSGGGPDTQYF,TGCGCCAGCAGCCAAGATTCAGGGACTAGCGGGGGAGGACCAGATACGCAGTATTTT
15,TRBV20-1,.,TRBJ2-2,.,CSATGGRVDTGELFF,TGCAGTGCGACGGGCGGCAGGGTCGACACCGGGGAGCTGTTTTTT
11,TRBV9,.,TRBJ2-1,.,CASSPNDEQFF,TGTGCCAGCAGCCCCAACGATGAGCAGTTCTTC
16,TRBV6-1,.,TRBJ1-1,.,CASSDRQKRGRTEAFF,TGTGCCAGCAGTGATCGGCAGAAACGAGGGAGAACTGAAGCTTTCTTT